This TCR beta chain originates from a study of blood T cell repertoires in COVID-19. Study as a whole: The samples span acute and convalescent COVID-19 from the United States, Italy and Spain.

Notes on this clone: One end of the junction fails to match germline, which may point to a read error.

Looked up from germline, CDR1 is SGHAT and CDR2 is FQNNGV. The CDR3 runs 13 residues. As processed by the authors: Reference gene primers were amplified, and this amplification served to estimate nucleated cell counts. The data were produced by immunoSEQ multiplex PCR, yet TCRdb's version contains in-frame clones alone and is incomplete. The DNA was the basis for D and trimming; V, J and clone size are from that table. The sample gives fewer than 100,000 clones, 80% to 90% of which show up once; under 55% is in the top ten. The rearrangement uses TRBV11-2 and TRBJ2-7; 9 bases line up with TRBD1. The material sequenced was peripheral blood. The receptor's source is a human donor in a cohort sampled during active COVID-19. CDR3 nucleotides: TGTGCCAGCAGCTTATATCGGGGACAGGGTTCCATCTTC. The encoded protein is CASSLYRGQGSIF.